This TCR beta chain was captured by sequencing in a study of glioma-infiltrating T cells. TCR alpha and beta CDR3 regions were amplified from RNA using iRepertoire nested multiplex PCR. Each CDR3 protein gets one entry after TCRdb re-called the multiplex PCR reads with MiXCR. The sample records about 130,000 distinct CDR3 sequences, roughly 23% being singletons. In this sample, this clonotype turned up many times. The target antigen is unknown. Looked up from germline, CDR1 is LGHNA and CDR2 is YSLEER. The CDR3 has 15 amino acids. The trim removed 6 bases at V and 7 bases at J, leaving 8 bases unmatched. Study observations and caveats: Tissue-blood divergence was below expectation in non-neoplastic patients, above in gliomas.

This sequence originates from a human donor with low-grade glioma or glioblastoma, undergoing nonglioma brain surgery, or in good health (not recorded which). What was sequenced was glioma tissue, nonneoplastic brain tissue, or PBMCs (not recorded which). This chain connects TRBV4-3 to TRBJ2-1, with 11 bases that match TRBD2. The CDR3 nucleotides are TGCGCCAGCAGTTACGTAGCGGGAGGGGGAAATGAGCAGTTCTTC. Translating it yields CASSYVAGGGNEQFF.